This T cell receptor beta chain was identified during a study of T cell responses to AZD1222 COVID-19 vaccine. Study-wide points: Clonal diversity was possibly underestimated, and white British individuals and females predominated among donors.

In the case of this clone: No antigen is known for it.

TCRdb's table, derived via immunoSEQ multiplex PCR, lists solely in-frame clones and lacks some. The sample has approximately 110,000 clones; approximately 92% are singletons. Germline assignment: CDR1 SGHDN and CDR2 FVKESK. The CDR3 is 12 residues long. The V gene lost 6 bases and the J gene lost 7 bases, with 12 bases spanning the gap. Second doses were pooled across both intervals (about 4 or about 12 weeks). Sequenced material: peripheral blood, taken 28 days after the second AZD1222 dose. The receptor was isolated from an adult who received the AZD1222 COVID-19 vaccine. The chain joins TRBV14 to TRBJ2-5; possibly TRBD2 for D (6 bases). The CDR3 bases are TGTGCCAGCAGGCCCCACGGGGGGACCCAGTACTTC. Translating gives CASRPHGGTQYF. Full variable domain (outside the CDR3, taken from reference TRBV14 and TRBJ2-5): EAGVTQFPSHSVIEKGQTVTLRCDPISGHDNLYWYRRVMGKEIKFLLHFVKESKQDESGMPNNRFLAERTGGTYSTLKVQPAELEDSGVYFCASRPHGGTQYFGPGTRLLVL.